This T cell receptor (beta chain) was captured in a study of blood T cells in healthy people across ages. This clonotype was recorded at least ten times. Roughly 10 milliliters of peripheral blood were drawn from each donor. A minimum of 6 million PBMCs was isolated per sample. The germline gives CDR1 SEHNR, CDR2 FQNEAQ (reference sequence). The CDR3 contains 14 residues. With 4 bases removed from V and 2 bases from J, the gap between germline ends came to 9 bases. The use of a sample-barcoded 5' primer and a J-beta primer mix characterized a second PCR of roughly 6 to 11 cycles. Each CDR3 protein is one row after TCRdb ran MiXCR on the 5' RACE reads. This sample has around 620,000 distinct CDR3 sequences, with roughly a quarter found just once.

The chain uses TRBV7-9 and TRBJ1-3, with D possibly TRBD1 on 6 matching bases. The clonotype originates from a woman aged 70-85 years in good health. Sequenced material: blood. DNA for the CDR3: TGTGCCAGCAGCTCCACAGGGACTGGAAACACCATATATTTT. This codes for CASSSTGTGNTIYF.